Listed below are T cell receptor beta chains from one sample, sequenced in a study of blood T cell repertoires in COVID-19. Sequencing used immunoSEQ multiplex PCR; TCRdb keeps in-frame clones, though not all of them. The sample includes 200,000 to 250,000 clones, 70% to 90% of them seen just once. Sequences were obtained from peripheral blood. These receptors all stem from a woman aged 18-30 years who had recovered from COVID-19. Both conserved end residues are part of each CDR3. The order of the fields is J gene, clone size, D gene, V gene, CDR3 DNA, CDR3 protein. A D gene is named only where the DNA matches it firmly. The size field is filled for only some rows; it gives once, few, many or a size class.

TRBJ2-7,-,TRBD1,TRBV12-3/TRBV12-4,TGTGCCAGCAGTTTTGGGACAGGGTACGAGCAGTACTTC,CASSFGTGYEQYF
TRBJ2-7,-,TRBD2,TRBV5-4,TGTGCCAGCAGCTTGTACCTAGCGGGATCAGTGGAGCAGTACTTC,CASSLYLAGSVEQYF
TRBJ1-1,few,-,TRBV7-9,TGTGCCAGCAGCCAGGGCCGAGGGGGCACTGAAGCTTTCTTT,CASSQGRGGTEAFF
TRBJ1-5,few,-,TRBV2,TGTGCCAGCAGTGAGGGCAGTAATAGCAATCAGCCCCAGCATTTT,CASSEGSNSNQPQHF
TRBJ1-2,-,TRBD1,TRBV7-2,TGTGCCAGCAGCCGGGACAGGATAAACTATGGCTACACCTTC,CASSRDRINYGYTF
TRBJ2-2,-,TRBD2,TRBV7-2,TGTGCCAGCAGCTTAGGGGGACTAGCGGGACGGGGAACCGGGGAGCTGTTTTTT,CASSLGGLAGRGTGELFF
TRBJ2-7,-,TRBD2,TRBV4-3,TGCGCCAGCAGCCAAGATTGGCCTAGCGGGACTATACACGAGCAGTACTTC,CASSQDWPSGTIHEQYF
TRBJ2-7,-,-,TRBV19,TGTGCCAGTAGTCCAGGGGGAGGCCCTTTCACCCCTCTAAGCTCCTACGAGCAGTACTTC,CASSPGGGPFTPLSSYEQYF
TRBJ2-7,-,TRBD2,TRBV24-1,TGTGCCACCAGTGACCGTAGCGGGGAGGACCTTTACGAGCAGTACTTC,CATSDRSGEDLYEQYF
TRBJ1-5,-,-,TRBV5-1,TGCGCCAGCAGCTTGCGTGAGGGACAGCCCCAGCATTTT,CASSLREGQPQHF
TRBJ1-2,-,TRBD1,TRBV5-6,TGTGCCAGCAGCGCCGCCGGGACAGCTTTTAACTATGGCTACACCTTC,CASSAAGTAFNYGYTF
TRBJ2-2,-,-,TRBV28,TGTGCCCCACCCCCGGACAGTAACACCGGGGAGCTGTTTTTT,CAPPPDSNTGELFF
TRBJ2-7,-,-,TRBV13,TGTGCCAGCAGCCTTCCCCCGGGACTCCCAACGGCCCTGGACCTCGAGCAGTACTTC,CASSLPPGLPTALDLEQYF
TRBJ1-4,-,-,TRBV30,TGTGCCTGGAGTGTACAGGCCCAGTGGACTAATGAAAAACTGTTTTTT,CAWSVQAQWTNEKLFF
TRBJ1-2,-,TRBD1,TRBV5-1,TGCGCCAGCAGCCACTCCGGACAGGGGGCAAGGGCTAACTATGGCTACACCTTC,CASSHSGQGARANYGYTF
TRBJ1-2,-,-,TRBV4-3,TGCGCCAGCAGCCAAGAAGAAGGGGTGAGGAGCTATGGCTACACCTTC,CASSQEEGVRSYGYTF
TRBJ2-7,-,-,TRBV12-5,TGTGCTAGTGGTTTCGTTCGGGGGGCCTCCTACGAGCAGTACTTC,CASGFVRGASYEQYF
TRBJ2-3,-,TRBD2,TRBV9,TGTGCCAGCAGCGAGAGGACTAGCGGCAGCGGGTTGAGTACTGATACGCAGTATTTT,CASSERTSGSGLSTDTQYF
TRBJ2-5,-,TRBD2,TRBV4-3,TGCGCCAGCAGCCAAGATGCGGGGGGCGTGGAGACCCAGTACTTC,CASSQDAGGVETQYF
TRBJ2-5,-,TRBD1,TRBV19,TGTGCCAGTAGTGGGCACAGGGGGCGCAGAAATAGAGAGACCCAGTACTTC,CASSGHRGRRNRETQYF
TRBJ1-4,-,-,TRBV28,TGTGCGGGGGGGGGCGGCGGAACTAATGAAAAACTGTTTTTT,CAGGGGGTNEKLFF
TRBJ2-7,few,TRBD1,TRBV19,TGTGCCACCACTCGGACAGGGAGCAACGAGCAGTACTTC,CATTRTGSNEQYF
TRBJ2-1,-,-,TRBV5-8,TGTGCCAGCAGCTGGGGCAATTCCTACAATGAGCAGTTCTTC,CASSWGNSYNEQFF
TRBJ2-7,-,-,TRBV5-1,TGCGCCAGCAGCTTGGGCGGGTTTGGGAACGAGCAGTACTTC,CASSLGGFGNEQYF
TRBJ1-1,few,-,TRBV25-1,TGTGCCAGCAGGCGGTACACTGAAGCTTTCTTT,CASRRYTEAFF
TRBJ2-7,-,TRBD2,TRBV19,TGTGCCAGTAGTATGGGTCTAGCGGATAGCTCCTACGAGCAGTACTTC,CASSMGLADSSYEQYF
TRBJ2-1,-,-,TRBV6-5,TGTGCCAGCAGGGTAGTGGATGAGCAGTTCTTC,CASRVVDEQFF
TRBJ2-1,-,TRBD2,TRBV7-8,TGTGCCAGCAGCTACTACCGTGGGACTAGCGGGAGAGTAGATGAGCAGTTCTTC,CASSYYRGTSGRVDEQFF
TRBJ2-1,once,-,TRBV5-4,TGTGCCAGCAGCGCGAGCTCCTACAATGAGCAGTTCTTC,CASSASSYNEQFF
TRBJ1-2,-,-,TRBV5-4,TGTGCCAGCAGCCTAACAGGGAGCACTCTGGGAGGCTACACCTTC,CASSLTGSTLGGYTF
TRBJ2-5,-,-,TRBV6-2/TRBV6-3,TGTGCCAGCAGTTCCGTCTTAGAGACCCAGTACTTC,CASSSVLETQYF
TRBJ2-7,-,TRBD2,TRBV19,TGTGCCAGTAGCCGTAGCGGGCCTATTTACGAGCAGTACTTC,CASSRSGPIYEQYF
TRBJ2-3,-,TRBD2,TRBV4-3,TGCGCCAGCAGCCAAGATCTACTAGCGGGAGGGAAGTCCGATACGCAGTATTTT,CASSQDLLAGGKSDTQYF
TRBJ2-7,-,TRBD2,TRBV3-1/TRBV3-2,TGTGCCAGCAGCCAAGTGCATAGCGGGAGGGCCGTCCCCTACGAGCAGTACTTC,CASSQVHSGRAVPYEQYF
TRBJ1-2,-,TRBD1,TRBV5-6,TGTGCCAGCAGCAGACAGGGGCCTGGCTATGGCTACACCTTC,CASSRQGPGYGYTF
TRBJ2-4,once,TRBD2,TRBV18,TGTGCCAGCTCACCCGGGACTAGCGGACCTTTAGCCAAAAACATTCAGTACTTC,CASSPGTSGPLAKNIQYF
TRBJ2-3,-,TRBD2,TRBV19,TGTGCCAGTAGACGGACTAGCGGGAGCCCAGATACGCAGTATTTT,CASRRTSGSPDTQYF
TRBJ1-1,-,-,TRBV7-2,TGTGCCAGCAGCTTAGGCCCGAACTCAGGAGCTTTCTTT,CASSLGPNSGAFF
TRBJ2-1,-,TRBD2,TRBV7-9,TGTGCCAGCAGCTTACAGACTAGCGGGAGCCATGAGCAGTTCTTC,CASSLQTSGSHEQFF
TRBJ2-7,-,TRBD2,TRBV27,TGTGCCAGCAGTTTTTTGACTAGCGGGAGCAACCCTCAAACCGAGCAGTACTTC,CASSFLTSGSNPQTEQYF
TRBJ2-5,few,TRBD1,TRBV10-3,TGTGCCACCGCGGACAGGGCCCTGGCACAAGAGACCCAGTACTTC,CATADRALAQETQYF
TRBJ1-1,-,TRBD1,TRBV14,TGTGCCAGCAGCTACGGACAGGGGAGAACTGAAGCTTTCTTT,CASSYGQGRTEAFF
TRBJ1-1,-,-,TRBV6-1,TGTGCCAGCAGTGAAGCGCGGGGGTGGACTGAAGCTTTCTTT,CASSEARGWTEAFF
TRBJ2-1,-,-,TRBV15,TGTGCCACCAGCAGCGACAGACCGCTTGAGCAGTTCTTC,CATSSDRPLEQFF
TRBJ1-5,-,TRBD1,TRBV10-1,TGCGCCAGCAGTGAGAACAGGGGTAGTGAGCCCCAGCATTTT,CASSENRGSEPQHF
TRBJ2-5,-,TRBD2,TRBV30,TGTGCCTGGAGCCTAGCGGGCGTAGAGACCCAGTACTTC,CAWSLAGVETQYF
TRBJ1-6,once,-,TRBV4-3,TGCGCCAGCAGCCAAGTGGCTGGGGGCAGCTCCTATAATTCACCCCTCCACTTT,CASSQVAGGSSYNSPLHF
TRBJ1-2,-,-,TRBV5-1,TGCGCCAGCAGGCCCGACAAGGACTATGGCTACACCTTC,CASRPDKDYGYTF
TRBJ2-7,-,TRBD1,TRBV5-8,TGTGCCAGCAGCTTGGTTTGGACAGGGGACTCCTACGAGCAGTACTTC,CASSLVWTGDSYEQYF
TRBJ2-3,-,-,TRBV4-2,TGTGCCAGCAGCCTTACAAGCACAGATACGCAGTATTTT,CASSLTSTDTQYF